This TCR beta chain stems from a study of blood T cell repertoires in COVID-19. Across the whole study: Samples taken during acute and convalescent COVID-19 were collected in the United States, Italy and Spain. Nucleic acid was either cDNA or gDNA, and it came from T cells, B-cell-depleted T cells, or PBMCs.

Followed over time, Seattle patients had been enrolled while infection was active. This CDR3 spans 14 amino acids. Germline CDR1 reads LNHDA; CDR2 reads SQIVND (reference sequence). The ends were cut back, 7 bases at V and 5 bases at J, with 17 bases in the middle. Per the original data handling: It was from reference gene primer amplification that nucleated cell counts were estimated. TCRdb's copy holds only in-frame clones and misses some; the assay was immunoSEQ multiplex PCR. The V and J calls and clone size come from that table; D and trimming were worked out from the DNA. Of about 150,000 clones listed, 80% to 90% were seen once; the top ten hold around 8%.

The clonotype was recovered from a woman aged 60 to 75 with COVID-19, enrolled during active disease. The chain combines TRBV19 with TRBJ2-5; tentative D call: TRBD1 (5 bases). Material: peripheral blood. In nucleotides, the CDR3 is TGTGCCAGTAAGAAAGACCAGGGTGGCGAGACCCAGTACTTC. The encoded protein is CASKKDQGGETQYF.